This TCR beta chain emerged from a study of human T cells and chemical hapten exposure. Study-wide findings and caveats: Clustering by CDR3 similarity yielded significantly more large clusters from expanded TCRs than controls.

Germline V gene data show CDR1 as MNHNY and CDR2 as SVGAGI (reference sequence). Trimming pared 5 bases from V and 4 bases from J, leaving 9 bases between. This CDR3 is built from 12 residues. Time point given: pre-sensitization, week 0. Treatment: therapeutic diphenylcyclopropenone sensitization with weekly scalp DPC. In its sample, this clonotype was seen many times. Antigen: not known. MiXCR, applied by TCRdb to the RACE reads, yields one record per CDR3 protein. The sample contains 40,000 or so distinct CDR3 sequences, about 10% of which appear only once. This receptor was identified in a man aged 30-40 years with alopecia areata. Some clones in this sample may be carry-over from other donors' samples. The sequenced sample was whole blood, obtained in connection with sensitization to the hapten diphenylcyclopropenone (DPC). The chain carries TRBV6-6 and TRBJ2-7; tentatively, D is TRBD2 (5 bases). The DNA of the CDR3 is TGTGCCAGCAGTATCGGGGTATACGAGCAGTACTTC. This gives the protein CASSIGVYEQYF.